The T cell receptor beta chain described here comes from a study of T cell responses to AZD1222 COVID-19 vaccine (dated by TCRdb to about 2021). Concerning the study at large: Because spike-specific TCR depth and breadth did not differ between the two schedules, AZD1222 recipients who got a second dose at roughly 4 weeks were pooled with those who got a second dose at roughly 12 weeks. Trial participants were enrolled into age subgroups of 18-55, 56-69 and 70-plus years, which contained around 150, 28 and 57 TCR-sequenced participants, respectively. A total of around 240 trial participants underwent TCR sequencing, of whom about 210 received two doses of AZD1222 and some 25 received two doses of the MenACWY control vaccine. Beyond this particular receptor, the publication reports: In the small 56-69-year group, the increase in depth fell short of significance, most likely because of low power. Nearly half of unique spike-specific TCRs reportedly recognized epitopes outside regions mutated in the B.1.351 and B.1.1.7 variants. Participants were mostly white British and included more females than males, and it was suggested by the authors that clonal diversity may have been underestimated. Conclusions about previously exposed vaccinees are limited because only six or seven AZD1222 recipients were SARS-CoV-2 seropositive at baseline. A significant rise in spike-specific TCR breadth and depth was observed after two AZD1222 doses relative to day 0 and relative to MenACWY recipients. Because no day 14 peak-response samples were available, repertoires were characterized only after the peak T cell response. Vaccine-associated CD4 TCRs spanned the whole spike protein, with dominant responses in regions 160-218 and 743-854.

The junction shows trimming of 3 bases on V and 5 bases on J, plus 10 bases between the germline ends. The CDR3 goes from the cysteine to the phenylalanine over 14 residues. The read is trimmed to its CDR3 DNA, 42 bases read in frame from base 1. Based on the germline V gene, the CDR1 and CDR2 sequences are MDHEN and SYDVKM. About this clone: What this receptor recognizes is not known. No much larger clone exists at a distance of one base, and base qualities are not known.

The CDR3 regions of human TCRbeta chains were analyzed by immunosequencing. In the paper's pipeline: Repertoire TCRs were matched against a reference library of SARS-CoV-2-specific TCRs generated with the MIRA antigen-specificity platform. Breadth was defined as the fraction of unique TCRs that were SARS-CoV-2-associated. Depth was defined as the fraction of total T cells that were SARS-CoV-2-associated. Using the MIRA data, every spike-specific TCR was mapped to the spike region that the TCR reacted to and assigned to either a CD4 or a CD8 class. Log10-transformed breadth and depth values were compared by one-way ANOVA with Sidak's multiple comparisons tests. TCRdb provides this immuneACCESS table in a form limited to in-frame rearrangements. Some clones are lacking; in checked studies, under half of them reflect an unresolved V gene, and why the rest are absent is not known. V and J calls and clone size are copied from that table; D and trimming were computed from the DNA. Within this sample are 110,000 to 150,000 clones, with about 86% of them counted one time only. The ten largest clones take up around 3.6% of the sample.

Sample time point, as interpreted from the label and publication: baseline before first vaccination. The vaccinee samples were drawn from two UK trials, COV001 and COV002, one of which was a single-blind randomized controlled phase 2/3 trial testing AZD1222 (ChAdOx1 nCoV-19) in healthy adults. Trial participant PBMC samples were collected at day 0 and day 28 after the second dose for TCRbeta chain sequencing. Here the chain combines TRBV28 and TRBJ1-4; no D segment can be confidently identified. This specimen consisted of peripheral blood, obtained on day 0 of AZD1222 vaccination. The sequence was collected from an adult in good health. The DNA reads TGTGCCAGCAGTTTTGTACAGACAAATGAAAAACTGTTTTTT. This translates into CASSFVQTNEKLFF.